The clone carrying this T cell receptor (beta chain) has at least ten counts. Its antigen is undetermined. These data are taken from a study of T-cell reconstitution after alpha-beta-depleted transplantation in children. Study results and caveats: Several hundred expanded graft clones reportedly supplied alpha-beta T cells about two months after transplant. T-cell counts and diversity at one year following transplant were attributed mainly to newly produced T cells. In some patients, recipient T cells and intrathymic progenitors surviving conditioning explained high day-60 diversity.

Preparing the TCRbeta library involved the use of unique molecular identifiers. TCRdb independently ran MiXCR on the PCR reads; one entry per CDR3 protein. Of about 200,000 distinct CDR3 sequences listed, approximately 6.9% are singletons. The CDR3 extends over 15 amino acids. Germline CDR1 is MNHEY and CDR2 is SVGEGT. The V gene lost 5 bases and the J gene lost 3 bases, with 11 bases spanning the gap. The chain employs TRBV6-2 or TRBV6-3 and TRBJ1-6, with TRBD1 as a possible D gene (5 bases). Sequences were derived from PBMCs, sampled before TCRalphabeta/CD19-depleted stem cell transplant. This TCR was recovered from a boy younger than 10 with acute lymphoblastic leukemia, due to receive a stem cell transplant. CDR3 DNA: TGTGCCAGCAGTCCACAGGCGGGCTATAATTCACCCCTCCACTTT. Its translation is CASSPQAGYNSPLHF.